Below, 24 T cell receptor beta chains from the same sample are listed, as sequenced in a study of T cell responses to AZD1222 COVID-19 vaccine. Profiled with immunoSEQ multiplex PCR; TCRdb holds only in-frame clones, not every one. The table includes 90,000 to 150,000 clones, 75% to 90% detected once. This sample comprised peripheral blood, obtained on day 0 of AZD1222 vaccination. The receptors shown here come from an adult in good health.

The chain combines TRBV10-3 with TRBJ2-2, with D unclear. This CDR3 is 15 amino acids long. Germline V lookup: CDR1 ENHRY, CDR2 SYGVKD. Trimming stripped 7 bases from V and 1 base from J, with 13 bases between. The CDR3 nucleotides read TGTGCCATCACCCCGGAAGGGATGAACACCGGGGAGCTGTTTTTT. Protein product: CAITPEGMNTGELFF.

Here the CDR3 DNA reads TGCGCCAGCAGTGAAAACAGGGGGAACACCGGGGAGCTGTTTTTT. It yields the protein CASSENRGNTGELFF. The rearrangement joins TRBV10-1 to TRBJ2-2, with 7 positions matching TRBD1. Germline V gives CDR1 WNHNN, CDR2 SYGVQD (reference sequence). V lost 3 bases to trimming and J lost 1 base; unmatched junction nucleotides: 2. The CDR3 is 15 residues long.

The J gene is TRBJ2-7, the V gene TRBV4-1; 9 bases fit TRBD2. With V trimmed by 0 bases and J by 0 bases, 3 bases remained unmatched. The CDR3 length is 16 residues. Per the germline V gene, CDR1 is MGHRA and CDR2 is YSYEKL. The CDR3 nucleotides read TGCGCCAGCAGCCAAGAAGGTAGCGGGAGCTCCTACGAGCAGTACTTC. Translated: CASSQEGSGSSYEQYF.

This chain uses TRBV5-1 with TRBJ1-2; D unresolved. The V gene lost 6 bases and the J gene lost 0 bases, with 12 bases spanning the gap. The CDR3 is 14 residues long. Germline V CDR1 and CDR2: SGHRS, YFSETQ. The CDR3 here is CASKLNAANYGYTF. CDR3 DNA sequence: TGCGCCAGCAAGTTAAACGCCGCTAACTATGGCTACACCTTC.

V and J are TRBV28 and TRBJ1-5; TRBD1 agrees at 10 bases. Per the germline V gene, CDR1 is MDHEN and CDR2 is SYDVKM. The CDR3 is 15 amino acids. Trimming removed 6 bases from V and 7 bases from J; junction bases left unmatched: 9. CDR3 in DNA: TGTGCCAGCAGAACATCAGACAGGGGGCAACAGCCCCAGCATTTT. Amino acids: CASRTSDRGQQPQHF. The entire variable domain, with the rest obtained from reference TRBV28 and TRBJ1-5, is as follows: DVKVTQSSRYLVKRTGEKVFLECVQDMDHENMFWYRQDPGLGLRLIYFSYDVKMKEKGDIPEGYSVSREKKERFSLILESASTNQTSMYLCASRTSDRGQQPQHFGDGTRLSIL.

The V gene is TRBV19, the J gene TRBJ1-5; 7 bases fit TRBD1. V shed 4 bases, J shed 7 bases, and the junction held 7 bases outside the gene matches. The CDR3 consists of 14 residues. Germline V lookup: CDR1 LNHDA, CDR2 SQIVND (reference sequence). The CDR3 protein is CASSTTGVRQPQHF. The DNA for the CDR3 is TGTGCCAGTAGTACAACAGGGGTTCGGCAGCCCCAGCATTTT.

J is TRBJ1-4 and V is TRBV2, with 9 bases fitting TRBD1. J gave up 11 bases and V 3 bases, and 13 bases lay outside the gene matches. The CDR3 runs to 16 residues. Germline assignment: CDR1 SNHLY and CDR2 FYNNEI. CDR3: CASSDFGGQGVTKLFF. CDR3 bases: TGTGCCAGCAGTGATTTTGGGGGACAGGGTGTAACGAAACTGTTTTTT.

The V and J genes are TRBV20-1 and TRBJ2-3; no definite D call. Deletions cut 6 bases from V and 0 bases from J, with 4 bases between. In germline, CDR1 is DFQATT, CDR2 SNEGSKA (reference sequence). CDR3 size: 11 residues. CDR3 region: CSAASTDTQYF. CDR3 DNA: TGCAGTGCAGCTAGCACAGATACGCAGTATTTT.

This clone was observed once. This rearrangement joins TRBV5-1 to TRBJ2-6; tentatively, D is TRBD1 (6 bases). Germline CDR1 reads SGHRS; CDR2 reads YFSETQ. Trimming took 4 bases from V and 0 from J, leaving 14 bases between them. The CDR3 totals 17 residues. In DNA form, the CDR3 reads TGCGCCAGCAGCATATACAGGGACCTCTCTGGGGCCAACGTCCTGACTTTC. Residues: CASSIYRDLSGANVLTF.

This chain connects TRBV6-1 to TRBJ2-4; D is tentatively TRBD1 or TRBD2 (5 bases each). This CDR3 has 14 residues. Germline CDR1 is MNHNS and CDR2 is SASEGT. The V end was cut by 2 bases, the J end by 4 bases, with 9 bases between. This CDR3 is CASSEQGPKNIQYF. The CDR3 DNA sequence: TGTGCCAGCAGTGAACAGGGACCGAAAAACATTCAGTACTTC.

The chain is built from TRBV28 and TRBJ2-7; TRBD1 matches at 7 bases. This CDR3 contains 16 residues. The germline gives CDR1 MDHEN, CDR2 SYDVKM. J lost 0 bases, V lost 2 bases, and 7 bases had no gene match. CDR3 in DNA: TGTGCCAGCAGTTTACAGGGGGAAGGGACCTCCTACGAGCAGTACTTC. Translation: CASSLQGEGTSYEQYF.

The J gene is TRBJ2-7, the V gene TRBV28, with 9 bases lining up with TRBD2. CDR3 length equals 17 residues. With 1 base clipped from V and 4 bases from J, the junction kept 11 bases outside the gene matches. Looked up from germline, CDR1 is MDHEN and CDR2 is SYDVKM. The CDR3 DNA reads TGTGCCAGCAGTTTATCGGGGGGCGGGAGGGCCGGTTACGAGCAGTACTTC. Its translation is CASSLSGGGRAGYEQYF.

The CDR3 spells CASSKEGRSRTDTQYF. In DNA, the CDR3 is TGTGCCAGCAGCAAAGAGGGGAGATCCCGCACAGATACGCAGTATTTT. J is TRBJ2-3 and V is TRBV21-1. TRBV21-1 is a pseudogene segment. The CDR3 covers 16 residues.

This CDR3 is CASSPATGEGTEAFF. The CDR3 bases are TGTGCCAGCAGCCCAGCGACAGGGGAGGGCACTGAAGCTTTCTTT. This sequence joins TRBV7-9 and TRBJ1-1; 8 bases are a match to TRBD1. The CDR3 runs 15 residues. Germline CDR1 reads SEHNR; CDR2 reads FQNEAQ (reference sequence). The V and J ends lost 5 bases and 4 bases, in that order; junction bases with no gene match: 9.

The V call is TRBV27, the J call TRBJ2-1; 9 bases align to TRBD2. The ends lost 2 bases at V and 7 bases at J; junction bases unmatched: 9. Germline CDR1 MNHEY, CDR2 SMNVEV (reference sequence). The CDR3 is made up of 16 amino acids. The DNA of the CDR3 is TGTGCCAGCAGTTTAGAGAATAGCGGGAGTGGAAATGAGCAGTTCTTC. Translated, it gives CASSLENSGSGNEQFF.

The chain couples TRBV11-2 to TRBJ1-1; 8 positions match TRBD1. Looked up from germline, CDR1 is SGHAT and CDR2 is FQNNGV. This CDR3 region has 16 residues. Germline trimming cut 5 bases from V and 0 bases from J; bases unmatched to any gene: 8. CDR3 loop: CASSLQGGIMNTEAFF. For the CDR3, the DNA is TGTGCCAGCAGCCTACAGGGGGGGATCATGAACACTGAAGCTTTCTTT.

Only one count was recorded for this clone. The chain combines TRBV27 with TRBJ1-6; perhaps TRBD1 as D (5 bases). The V end lost 2 bases, the J end lost 7 bases, and 9 bases lay between the germline ends. The germline V gene has CDR1 MNHEY and CDR2 SMNVEV (reference sequence). The CDR3 length is 14 residues. The CDR3 DNA follows: TGTGCCAGCAGTTTAAGGGACGGAAATTCACCCCTCCACTTT. Amino acids: CASSLRDGNSPLHF.

This clone was detected only once. The CDR3 sequence is CASSIPGTLSGNTIYF. The CDR3 DNA is TGTGCCAGTAGTATACCCGGGACACTCTCTGGAAACACCATATATTTT. V usage is TRBV19 and J usage is TRBJ1-3; tentatively, D is TRBD1 (6 bases). CDR1 is LNHDA, CDR2 SQIVND, per germline (reference sequence). This CDR3 region has 16 residues. The V gene lost 2 bases and the J gene lost 0 bases, with 11 bases spanning the gap.

This sequence joins TRBV6-6 and TRBJ1-6; unclear D gene. V was trimmed by 6 bases and J by 6 bases, leaving 9 bases between them. Germline CDR1 is MNHNY and CDR2 is SVGAGI (reference sequence). This CDR3 has 13 amino acids. The CDR3 DNA reads TGTGCCAGCAGAAAGGGCGGTAATTCACCCCTCCACTTT. Protein sequence: CASRKGGNSPLHF.

This chain joins TRBV28 and TRBJ2-1; a weak D match, TRBD1 (5 bases). Germline CDR1 and CDR2: MDHEN and SYDVKM. This CDR3 is 14 amino acids long. V was shortened by 2 bases and J by 5 bases, with 10 bases between the two germline ends. CDR3 DNA sequence: TGTGCCAGCAGTTTAGCAACAGGTCACAATGAGCAGTTCTTC. Translated, it gives CASSLATGHNEQFF.

This clone was picked up one time. This chain uses TRBV5-8 with TRBJ2-7; maybe TRBD1 (6 bases). There are 13 residues in the CDR3. CDR1 and CDR2 (germline): SGHTS, YDEGEE. The V and J ends lost 4 bases and 3 bases respectively, with 11 bases between them. The CDR3 DNA reads TGTGCCAGCAGCGACAGGCCCCTCTACGAGCAGTACTTC. This translates into CASSDRPLYEQYF.

The chain couples TRBV5-1 to TRBJ1-6; D gene uncertain. Trimming left V 2 bases short and J 10 bases short, with 10 bases between. CDR3 length: 13 amino acids. Germline CDR1 and CDR2: SGHRS and YFSETQ. CDR3 in DNA: TGCGCCAGCAGCTTAGAACCCGGCTCACCCCTCCACTTT. This translates into CASSLEPGSPLHF.

This chain joins TRBV4-1 and TRBJ1-6, with 7 nucleotides matching TRBD1. The CDR3 runs to 16 residues. The germline V gene has CDR1 MGHRA and CDR2 YSYEKL. Trimming at V came to 2 bases and at J to 7 bases, leaving 8 bases not matched to a gene. The CDR3 DNA reads TGCGCCAGCAGCCAATTAACGGGACAGCTCAATTCACCCCTCCACTTT. Amino acid sequence: CASSQLTGQLNSPLHF.

V is TRBV6-6 and J is TRBJ1-2; D is ambiguous. Trimming pared 7 bases from V and 2 bases from J, leaving 5 bases between. The CDR3 covers 11 residues. CDR1 is MNHNY, CDR2 SVGAGI, per germline (reference sequence). The DNA of the CDR3 is TGTGCCAGCAACGGGAACTATGGCTACACCTTC. It codes for CASNGNYGYTF.